Below, 31 T cell receptor beta chains from the same sample are listed, as sequenced in a study of shared clonotypes between healthy human individuals. This table comes from immunoSEQ multiplex PCR, and its TCRdb copy is limited to in-frame clones, with some not included. In the table there are fewer than 500,000 clones, about 80% of which are singletons. Material for sequencing was PBMCs. These receptors originate from a woman between 35 and 50 years old in good health. Some clones in this sample may be carry-over from other donors' samples.

This rearrangement joins TRBV18 to TRBJ2-7; 8 nucleotides line up with TRBD2. Germline CDR1 and CDR2: KGHSH and LQKENI. V shed 6 bases and J 7 bases; nucleotides not matched to a gene: 17. This CDR3 contains 16 residues. The CDR3 DNA is TGTGCCAGCTCGCCAGGGGTACTAGCGGCACCCGGGGAGCAGTACTTC. As protein: CASSPGVLAAPGEQYF.

The CDR3 here is CASSLQGDSSYEQYF. CDR3 nucleotide sequence: TGCGCCAGCAGCTTACAGGGGGACAGCTCCTACGAGCAGTACTTC. The gene calls are TRBV5-1 and TRBJ2-5; 8 bases fit TRBD1. The J call is uncertain, as TRBJ2-7 better fits the DNA end. Germline lookup yields CDR1 SGHRS and CDR2 YFSETQ. This CDR3 contains 15 residues.

The rearrangement uses TRBV7-7 and TRBJ1-2; weak D call: TRBD1 (6 bases). CDR3 size: 13 residues. V was shortened by 5 bases and J by 8 bases, with 15 bases between the two germline ends. Germline assignment: CDR1 SSHAT and CDR2 FNYEAQ (reference sequence). CDR3 nucleotides: TGTGCCAGCAGCCCAATAACAGGGAACGGCTACACCTTC. This codes for CASSPITGNGYTF.

On this clone itself: Within the sample, other DNA sequences also encode this same CDR3. The V call is TRBV5-1, the J call TRBJ1-2; D not resolved. CDR1 is SGHRS and CDR2 is YFSETQ in the germline V gene. V lost 0 bases and J lost 0, with 6 bases in between. This CDR3 spans 14 amino acids. The CDR3 is CASSLGTANYGYTF. The CDR3 region has the DNA TGCGCCAGCAGCTTGGGCACAGCTAACTATGGCTACACCTTC.

The genes are TRBV28 and TRBJ2-1, with D perhaps being TRBD1 or TRBD2 (5 bases each). The CDR3 has 14 residues. CDR1 and CDR2 from the germline V gene are MDHEN and SYDVKM. V lost 4 bases to trimming and J lost 4 bases, with 11 bases between them. CDR3 coding DNA: TGTGCCAGCAGTTGGGGGTTTTATTACAATGAGCAGTTCTTC. Residues: CASSWGFYYNEQFF. Looking up the rest from reference TRBV28 and TRBJ2-1 gives the full variable domain: DVKVTQSSRYLVKRTGEKVFLECVQDMDHENMFWYRQDPGLGLRLIYFSYDVKMKEKGDIPEGYSVSREKKERFSLILESASTNQTSMYLCASSWGFYYNEQFFGPGTRLTVL.

Comments on this clone: Additional DNA sequences in this sample encode the identical CDR3. The chain recombines TRBV18 with TRBJ1-1, with D uncertain. Germline lookup yields CDR1 KGHSH and CDR2 LQKENI. With 8 bases removed from V and 1 base from J, the gap between germline ends came to 11 bases. CDR3 length: 13 amino acids. The CDR3 sequence: CASSRTENTEAFF. The CDR3, as DNA: TGTGCCAGCAGTCGAACAGAGAACACTGAAGCTTTCTTT. Full variable domain (outside the CDR3, taken from reference TRBV18 and TRBJ1-1): NAGVMQNPRHLVRRRGQEARLRCSPMKGHSHVYWYRQLPEEGLKFMVYLQKENIIDESGMPKERFSAEFPKEGPSILRIQQVVRGDSAAYFCASSRTENTEAFFGQGTRLTVV.

The chain is built from TRBV10-3 and TRBJ1-2, with D perhaps TRBD1 (5 bases). Germline values: CDR1 ENHRY, CDR2 SYGVKD. This CDR3 region has 14 residues. With 0 bases removed from V and 3 bases from J, the gap between germline ends came to 8 bases. The CDR3 region is CAISESRGYYGYTF. CDR3 nucleotide sequence: TGTGCCATCAGTGAGTCCCGGGGGTACTATGGCTACACCTTC.

The genes are TRBV9 and TRBJ2-3, with a weak D call TRBD2 (5 bases). The CDR3 has 14 residues. Germline values: CDR1 SGDLS, CDR2 YYNGEE. Trimming left V 0 bases short and J 8 bases short, with 13 bases between. CDR3 DNA sequence: TGTGCCAGCAGCGTAGGGAGGACCCAAGGTACGCAGTATTTT. This encodes CASSVGRTQGTQYF.

The chain links TRBV25-1 to TRBJ2-5, with 7 bases lining up with TRBD1. Trimming cost V 1 base and J 0 bases; bases outside gene matches: 5. CDR3 length equals 16 residues. CDR1 MGHDK and CDR2 SYGVNS come from the germline V gene. The CDR3 here is CASSESGQPYQETQYF. The CDR3 DNA is TGTGCCAGCAGTGAATCGGGACAGCCGTACCAAGAGACCCAGTACTTC.

V gene TRBV21-1 combines with J gene TRBJ1-4; the table's D gene call, TRBD1, was not cross checked with the DNA. TRBV21-1 is labeled a pseudogene. CDR3 size: 16 residues. CDR3 DNA sequence: TGTGCCAGGGACATGGTATGGACAGGCTTAAATGAAAAACTGTTTTTT. Translating gives CARDMVWTGLNEKLFF.

This rearrangement joins TRBV29-1 to TRBJ1-4; D is uncertain. V lost 4 bases and J lost 1, with 4 bases in between. This CDR3 comprises 12 residues. CDR1 and CDR2 from the germline V gene are SQVTM and ANQGSEA. CDR3 sequence reads: CSVGETNEKLFF. DNA of the CDR3: TGCAGCGTTGGGGAAACTAATGAAAAACTGTTTTTT.

The chain carries TRBV11-2 and TRBJ2-1, with no clear D. The germline V and J ends were trimmed by 2 bases and 6 bases, with 11 bases remaining between them. The CDR3 is made up of 14 amino acids. Germline values: CDR1 SGHAT, CDR2 FQNNGV. The CDR3 DNA reads as TGTGCCAGCAGCTTACCCCCTAGTATCAATGAGCAGTTCTTC. Translation: CASSLPPSINEQFF.

This chain connects TRBV19 to TRBJ2-1; 7 positions agree with TRBD1. Germline V gene lookup returns CDR1 LNHDA and CDR2 SQIVND (reference sequence). This CDR3 has 14 residues. V lost 7 bases to trimming and J lost 6 bases; unmatched junction nucleotides: 9. The CDR3 region has the DNA TGTGCCAGTACTAACAGGGGTTCCGGCAATGAGCAGTTCTTC. Translated, it gives CASTNRGSGNEQFF.

J is TRBJ1-5 and V is TRBV19; D is unresolved. V lost 6 bases, J lost 0 bases, and 6 bases lay in between. CDR3 length equals 13 residues. The germline CDR1 and CDR2 sequences are LNHDA and SQIVND (reference sequence). In nucleotides, the CDR3 is TGTGCCAGTAGGGACCCTAGCAATCAGCCCCAGCATTTT. It translates to CASRDPSNQPQHF.

The CDR3 loop is CAWSGLAGGQNEQFF. The CDR3 DNA sequence: TGTGCCTGGAGTGGACTAGCGGGAGGGCAAAATGAGCAGTTCTTC. The genes are TRBV30 and TRBJ2-1; 14 bases are shared with TRBD2. CDR3 length: 15 amino acids. The germline CDR1 and CDR2 sequences are GTSNPN and SVGIG (reference sequence). V lost 1 base to trimming and J lost 7 bases; unmatched junction nucleotides: 3.

The genes are TRBV6-1 and TRBJ2-2, with 11 positions matching TRBD1. Germline lookup yields CDR1 MNHNS and CDR2 SASEGT. V lost 6 bases and J lost 5; bases outside the gene matches: 5. The CDR3 extends over 15 amino acids. CDR3 region: CASRDGQGATGELFF. CDR3 nucleotide sequence: TGTGCCAGCAGGGACGGACAGGGGGCGACCGGGGAGCTGTTTTTT.

The rearrangement links TRBV2 to TRBJ2-2, with D unresolved. Germline CDR1 and CDR2: SNHLY and FYNNEI. The CDR3 totals 13 residues. Trimming cost V 6 bases and J 0 bases, with 5 bases left between them. DNA for the CDR3: TGTGCCAGCAGACCAGCGAACACCGGGGAGCTGTTTTTT. This codes for CASRPANTGELFF.

At least ten counts were recorded for this clone. This rearrangement joins TRBV7-2 to TRBJ2-2, with D unclear. V gave up 1 base and J gave up 7 bases, with 10 bases separating them. Germline V gene lookup returns CDR1 SGHTA and CDR2 FQGNSA. The CDR3 loop spans 14 amino acids. CDR3 coding DNA: TGTGCCAGCAGCTTAGTGGGTTCGGGCGGGGAGCTGTTTTTT. This encodes CASSLVGSGGELFF.

This sequence joins TRBV28 and TRBJ2-7; 11 nucleotides agree with TRBD2. Germline V lookup: CDR1 MDHEN, CDR2 SYDVKM. This CDR3 has 15 amino acids. V shed 4 bases and J 6 bases; nucleotides not matched to a gene: 8. The CDR3 here is CASSSPSGRRGEQYF. Written as DNA, the CDR3 is TGTGCCAGCAGTTCCCCTAGCGGGAGGAGGGGCGAGCAGTACTTC.

The genes are TRBV5-4 and TRBJ1-4; D is uncertain. V lost 3 bases and J 4 bases, leaving 13 bases between the germline ends. CDR3 length: 15 amino acids. The germline CDR1 and CDR2 sequences are SGHNT and YYREEE (reference sequence). CDR3 residues: CASSSGRMLNEKLFF. CDR3 in DNA: TGTGCCAGCAGCTCAGGACGGATGCTTAATGAAAAACTGTTTTTT. Full variable domain (missing parts from reference TRBV5-4 and TRBJ1-4): ETGVTQSPTHLIKTRGQQVTLRCSSQSGHNTVSWYQQALGQGPQFIFQYYREEENGRGNFPPRFSGLQFPNYSSELNVNALELDDSALYLCASSSGRMLNEKLFFGSGTQLSVL.

The rearrangement links TRBV7-9 to TRBJ2-1; D may be TRBD1 (6 bases). V gave up 5 bases and J gave up 4 bases, with 12 bases separating them. CDR1 is SEHNR, CDR2 FQNEAQ, per germline (reference sequence). The CDR3 length is 14 residues. The DNA for the CDR3 is TGTGCCAGCAGCCTGAGGGACATTTACAATGAGCAGTTCTTC. Amino acid sequence: CASSLRDIYNEQFF.

The chain employs TRBV2 and TRBJ1-4; maybe TRBD1 (5 bases). The CDR3 is 14 residues long. Germline assignment: CDR1 SNHLY and CDR2 FYNNEI. Trimming shortened V by 3 bases and J by 7 bases, and 12 bases separated the two germline ends. CDR3 region: CASSDGGWSEKLFF. The CDR3 DNA follows: TGTGCCAGCAGTGACGGGGGGTGGTCTGAAAAACTGTTTTTT.

The rearrangement uses TRBV28 and TRBJ1-2, with 10 bases matching TRBD1. The V gene's germline CDR1 is MDHEN and CDR2 SYDVKM. The CDR3 runs 15 residues. V shed 6 bases, J shed 5 bases, and the junction held 9 bases outside the gene matches. The CDR3 is CASRPGTGEGYGYTF. Written as DNA, the CDR3 is TGTGCCAGCAGACCCGGGACAGGGGAGGGGTATGGCTACACCTTC.

The V and J genes are TRBV29-1 and TRBJ2-7; 11 bases match TRBD1. V lost 6 bases and J lost 7; bases outside the gene matches: 8. Per the germline V gene, CDR1 is SQVTM and CDR2 is ANQGSEA. The length of the CDR3 is 13 residues. The CDR3 DNA follows: TGCAGCGTCCACGGACAGGGGGCGCTTGAGCAGTACTTC. This gives the protein CSVHGQGALEQYF.

This clone has more than one count but fewer than ten. The rearrangement links TRBV4-3 to TRBJ1-2; 7 bases match TRBD1. V trimming: 0 bases; J trimming: 0 bases; junction bases outside the gene matches: 4. Germline loops: CDR1 LGHNA, CDR2 YSLEER. The CDR3 has 16 residues. The CDR3 region is CASSQDFRGANYGYTF. The CDR3 DNA sequence: TGCGCCAGCAGCCAAGATTTCAGGGGGGCTAACTATGGCTACACCTTC.

The V call is TRBV5-1, the J call TRBJ2-1; D is possibly TRBD1 (6 bases). Trimming took 4 bases from V and 6 from J, leaving 17 bases between them. Per the germline V gene, CDR1 is SGHRS and CDR2 is YFSETQ. CDR3 length: 15 amino acids. CDR3 coding DNA: TGCGCCAGCAGCATCGGACAGCTCTTGCCCAATGAGCAGTTCTTC. Amino acid sequence: CASSIGQLLPNEQFF.

CDR3 sequence: CASSLTSGRPRLYF. The CDR3 bases are TGTGCCAGCAGCTTGACTAGCGGGAGACCCCGCCTGTACTTC. V gene TRBV5-6 combines with J gene TRBJ2-7; 11 nucleotides match TRBD2. The germline gives CDR1 SGHDT, CDR2 YYEEEE. This CDR3 contains 14 residues. The trim removed 1 base at V and 12 bases at J, leaving 9 bases unmatched.

CDR3 coding DNA: TGTGCCAGCAGTCGAACAGGGGGGGAGCAGTACTTC. Translating gives CASSRTGGEQYF. The chain employs TRBV2 and TRBJ2-7; TRBD1 matches at 8 bases. CDR3 length: 12 residues. Germline trimming cut 5 bases from V and 7 bases from J; bases unmatched to any gene: 4. The V gene's germline CDR1 is SNHLY and CDR2 FYNNEI.

J is TRBJ2-7 and V is TRBV6-5; D not certain. V lost 4 bases and J 3 bases, leaving 13 bases between the germline ends. There are 14 residues in the CDR3. In germline, CDR1 is MNHEY, CDR2 SVGAGI. CDR3 loop: CASSSPPRIYEQYF. The CDR3 DNA follows: TGTGCCAGCAGTTCCCCCCCTCGGATCTACGAGCAGTACTTC.

The V and J genes are TRBV7-2 and TRBJ2-7; no reliable D call. CDR3 length: 14 residues. Germline values: CDR1 SGHTA, CDR2 FQGNSA. The V end was cut by 1 base, the J end by 0 bases, with 7 bases between. The CDR3, as DNA: TGTGCCAGCAGCTTAGGGGCCAACTCCTACGAGCAGTACTTC. This encodes CASSLGANSYEQYF.

Comments on this clone: Sequence at one end of the junction differs from germline and may be a read error. The rearrangement links TRBV28 to TRBJ2-1; 7 bases map to TRBD2. This CDR3 region has 15 residues. Germline V CDR1 and CDR2: MDHEN, SYDVKM. The CDR3 loop reads CASSLSPSRGDEQFF. The CDR3, as DNA: TGCGCCAGCAGTTTATCTCCTAGCCGGGGGGATGAGCAGTTCTTC. Complete variable domain (other parts from reference TRBV28 and TRBJ2-1): DVKVTQSSRYLVKRTGEKVFLECVQDMDHENMFWYRQDPGLGLRLIYFSYDVKMKEKGDIPEGYSVSREKKERFSLILESASTNQTSMYLCASSLSPSRGDEQFFGPGTRLTVL.